This entry describes one T cell receptor beta chain. This entry comes from a study of T cell repertoires in ileal Crohn's disease. The assay was immunoSEQ multiplex PCR, and TCRdb's table has in-frame clones only and misses some. The table shows 13,000 or so clones, with about 85% occurring only once. Looked up from germline, CDR1 is MDHEN and CDR2 is SYDVKM. This CDR3 has 15 amino acids. V was trimmed by 7 bases and J by 4 bases, leaving 19 bases between them. The chain is built from TRBV28 and TRBJ1-2; possible D gene TRBD1, 5 bases. The origin of this receptor is an adult with Crohn's disease. The sample taken for sequencing was ileal tissue. This CDR3 is CASTRREGISYGYTF. Here the CDR3 DNA reads TGTGCCAGCACCCGGCGGGAGGGGATTAGCTATGGCTACACCTTC.